Only one count was recorded for the clone carrying this TCR beta chain. The data are from a study of blood T cell repertoires in COVID-19. The CDR3 is 20 amino acids. The V end lost 2 bases, the J end lost 0 bases, and 20 bases lay between the germline ends. Per the germline V gene, CDR1 is MDHEN and CDR2 is SYDVKM. Per the original methods: How many nucleated cells were present was estimated from reference gene primer amplification. Assay used: immunoSEQ multiplex PCR; TCRdb lists only in-frame clones, some missing. That table is the source of V, J and clone size, and D and trimming were worked out from the DNA. In the table there are about 200,000 clones, 90% of which are singletons. Researchers sorted participants into cohorts using their self-reported clinical history.

The sequencing input was PBMCs or T cells enriched from blood (not recorded which). The chain uses TRBV28 and TRBJ2-6; maybe TRBD1 (6 bases). The receptor was isolated from a man aged 30-40 years who had recovered from COVID-19. CDR3 region: CASSLSPGAGMGSGANVLTF. The CDR3 DNA reads TGTGCCAGCAGTTTAAGTCCAGGGGCAGGGATGGGCTCTGGGGCCAACGTCCTGACTTTC.